Sequencing of this T cell receptor (beta chain) was carried out in a study of blood T cell repertoires in COVID-19 (dated by TCRdb to 2020 to 2022). With respect to the entire study: Samples covering the acute and convalescent phases of COVID-19 were provided by collaborators in the United States, Italy and Spain. The prospective study material was composed of cDNA or gDNA derived from T cells, B-cell-depleted T cells, or PBMCs. The dataset comprised deeply sampled blood TCRbeta repertoires from subjects exposed to, actively infected with, or recovered from COVID-19. The repertoires were released in a freely available public database intended as a resource for research on the immune response to SARS-CoV-2. Samples came from the ongoing ImmuneRACE study (first 160 participants) plus 1,254 subjects from 6 global collaborators. The sample metadata nearly always contained a de-identified subject ID, COVID-19 status, age in years and sex. HLA class I and class II types, where available, came from metadata supplied by the sample provider rather than from assay-based typing.

This clone was seen a handful of times. The antigen it recognizes is unknown. No per-base quality is available; no much larger clone lies one base away. TCRbeta CDR3 regions were amplified from genomic DNA by means of the immunoSEQ Assay, a bias-controlled multiplex PCR. As for how the authors treated the data: Within the assay, amplification of reference gene primers was used to estimate how many nucleated cells each sample contained. Sequence reads were collapsed and filtered to measure the absolute abundance of every unique TCRbeta CDR3 rearrangement. For each sample, productive Simpson clonality was calculated as the square root of Simpson's diversity index over productive rearrangements. TCRdb holds this immuneACCESS table with in-frame rearrangements only. Some clones are missing; in checked studies, unresolved V genes explain under half, and the rest has no known cause. The V and J calls and the clone size are those of that table, but D and trimming were determined from the DNA. Counted in this sample were roughly 130,000 clones; roughly four fifths of them appeared once. The top ten clonotypes cover over 15% of the sample.

Compared with germline, V lacks 4 bases and J lacks 3 bases; bases without a gene match: 6. In the germline V gene, CDR1 corresponds to LGHNA and CDR2 to YNFKEQ. The cysteine opens and the phenylalanine closes a CDR3 of 14 amino acids. The sequence is cut down to CDR3 DNA, 42 bases in frame from base 1. Results and caveats for the whole study, not just this receptor: The amount of clinical and demographic metadata varied by source and participant and was provided uncurated.

The collaborating institutions used their own protocols to collect whole blood in K2EDTA tubes. For TCRbeta analysis, collaborator samples were shipped as frozen whole blood, as isolated PBMCs, or as DNA extracted from either sample type. The sequence joins TRBV4-2 to TRBJ2-7; 7 bases in the middle match TRBD2. The sequenced sample consisted of peripheral blood. The origin of this receptor is a woman aged 45-65 years with acute or convalescent COVID-19. The CDR3 protein is CASSPSGGNYEQYF. The bases read TGTGCCAGCAGCCCCTCCGGGGGGAACTACGAGCAGTACTTC.